The rows below give T cell receptor beta chains drawn from one sample of a study of blood T cells in healthy people across ages. TCRdb reanalysed the 5' RACE reads using MiXCR and keeps one entry per CDR3 protein. The table lists about 1.8 million distinct CDR3 sequences, roughly 50% of them singletons. The material sequenced was blood. These receptors were collected from a middle-aged woman in good health. CDR3s include the opening cysteine and the closing phenylalanine or tryptophan. Fields, in order: D gene, J gene, clone size, V gene, CDR3 protein, CDR3 DNA. The D gene is left open where the match is weak. Expanded clones get a size class; other rows say once, few or many, or leave the size out.

d_gene: TRBD1; j_gene: TRBJ2-5; abundance: -; v_gene: TRBV2; CDR3aa: CASRPYGQVETQYF; CDR3nt: TGTGCCAGCAGACCATACGGACAGGTAGAGACCCAGTACTTC
d_gene: TRBD2; j_gene: TRBJ2-1; abundance: -; v_gene: TRBV7-9; CDR3aa: CASSTVLAGVYNEQFF; CDR3nt: TGTGCCAGCAGCACCGTCCTAGCGGGGGTGTACAATGAGCAGTTCTTC
d_gene: TRBD1; j_gene: TRBJ1-6; abundance: -; v_gene: TRBV20-1; CDR3aa: CSARDYRTGANNSPLHF; CDR3nt: TGCAGTGCTAGAGATTACCGGACAGGGGCAAATAATTCACCCCTCCACTTT
d_gene: TRBD1; j_gene: TRBJ2-4; abundance: -; v_gene: TRBV18; CDR3aa: CASSPRTGLRNIQYF; CDR3nt: TGTGCCAGCTCACCGCGGACAGGGTTGAGAAACATTCAGTACTTC
d_gene: -; j_gene: TRBJ2-4; abundance: -; v_gene: TRBV12-1; CDR3aa: CASSLWTGGTLFPLYF; CDR3nt: TGTGCCAGCAGCTTGTGGACAGGGGGCACCCTTTTTCCTCTGTACTTC
d_gene: -; j_gene: TRBJ2-3; abundance: few; v_gene: TRBV12-3/TRBV12-4; CDR3aa: CASSSERAGADTQYF; CDR3nt: TGTGCCAGCAGTTCGGAGCGGGCCGGGGCAGATACGCAGTATTTT
d_gene: -; j_gene: TRBJ2-7; abundance: -; v_gene: TRBV4-3; CDR3aa: CASSQAWGDYYELYF; CDR3nt: TGCGCCAGCAGCCAAGCATGGGGAGACTACTACGAGCTGTACTTC
d_gene: -; j_gene: TRBJ1-6; abundance: -; v_gene: TRBV27; CDR3aa: CAGTRPWLGSPLHF; CDR3nt: TGTGCCGGGACCCGCCCGTGGCTGGGTTCACCCCTCCACTTT
d_gene: -; j_gene: TRBJ1-2; abundance: -; v_gene: TRBV7-2; CDR3aa: CASRFTGTNANYGYTF; CDR3nt: TGTGCCAGCAGATTCACCGGGACGAACGCGAACTATGGCTACACCTTC
d_gene: TRBD1; j_gene: TRBJ2-5; abundance: few; v_gene: TRBV29-1; CDR3aa: CSAGTGGKETQYF; CDR3nt: TGCAGCGCGGGGACAGGGGGCAAGGAGACCCAGTACTTC
d_gene: TRBD2; j_gene: TRBJ2-3; abundance: -; v_gene: TRBV29-1; CDR3aa: CSVDGLAGDTDTQYF; CDR3nt: TGCAGCGTCGATGGACTAGCGGGGGACACAGATACGCAGTATTTT
d_gene: -; j_gene: TRBJ2-5; abundance: few; v_gene: TRBV12-3/TRBV12-4; CDR3aa: CASSPRVKETQYF; CDR3nt: TGTGCCAGCAGCCCACGGGTCAAAGAGACCCAGTACTTC
d_gene: TRBD2; j_gene: TRBJ2-3; abundance: -; v_gene: TRBV28; CDR3aa: CASSSTSGGAHTQYF; CDR3nt: TGTGCCAGCAGTTCTACTAGCGGGGGGGCGCATACGCAGTATTTT
d_gene: TRBD1; j_gene: TRBJ1-5; abundance: -; v_gene: TRBV10-3; CDR3aa: CAISEIRTGVLNQPQHF; CDR3nt: TGTGCCATCAGTGAAATCAGGACAGGGGTCCTCAATCAGCCCCAGCATTTT
d_gene: -; j_gene: TRBJ1-1; abundance: -; v_gene: TRBV29-1; CDR3aa: CSVSQATVNTEAFF; CDR3nt: TGCAGCGTTTCTCAGGCGACGGTGAACACTGAAGCTTTCTTT
d_gene: TRBD1; j_gene: TRBJ2-3; abundance: -; v_gene: TRBV4-1; CDR3aa: CASSSTPGQGFTDTQYF; CDR3nt: TGCGCCAGCAGCTCAACGCCGGGACAGGGATTCACAGATACGCAGTATTTT
d_gene: -; j_gene: TRBJ2-1; abundance: few; v_gene: TRBV4-3; CDR3aa: CASSQDLGTVAGVEQFF; CDR3nt: TGCGCCAGCAGCCAAGATCTGGGGACCGTAGCCGGAGTTGAGCAGTTCTTC
d_gene: TRBD1; j_gene: TRBJ1-5; abundance: many; v_gene: TRBV28; CDR3aa: CASSTGGQPQHF; CDR3nt: TGTGCCAGCTCTACAGGGGGTCAGCCCCAGCATTTT
d_gene: -; j_gene: TRBJ1-2; abundance: -; v_gene: TRBV5-1; CDR3aa: CASSLGTVSDGYTF; CDR3nt: TGCGCCAGCAGCTTGGGGACTGTTTCTGATGGCTACACCTTC
d_gene: TRBD1; j_gene: TRBJ1-2; abundance: -; v_gene: TRBV6-5; CDR3aa: CASSYGGGASGYTF; CDR3nt: TGTGCCAGCAGTTACGGAGGGGGCGCTTCGGGCTACACCTTC
d_gene: -; j_gene: TRBJ2-5; abundance: -; v_gene: TRBV11-3; CDR3aa: CASSLRQGPVETQYF; CDR3nt: TGTGCCAGCAGCTTACGGCAGGGGCCAGTAGAGACCCAGTACTTC
d_gene: -; j_gene: TRBJ2-7; abundance: -; v_gene: TRBV20-1; CDR3aa: CSATLGQGGYEQYF; CDR3nt: TGCAGTGCTACATTAGGCCAGGGGGGTTACGAGCAGTACTTC
d_gene: -; j_gene: TRBJ2-1; abundance: -; v_gene: TRBV4-1; CDR3aa: CASSQGPARDLYNEQFF; CDR3nt: TGCGCCAGCAGCCAAGGGCCGGCCAGGGACCTATACAATGAGCAGTTCTTC
d_gene: TRBD1; j_gene: TRBJ1-2; abundance: -; v_gene: TRBV7-2; CDR3aa: CASSSSTGGAHGYTF; CDR3nt: TGTGCCAGCAGCTCGTCGACAGGGGGGGCTCATGGCTACACCTTC
d_gene: -; j_gene: TRBJ1-1; abundance: -; v_gene: TRBV6-1; CDR3aa: CASRGEPRGTEAFF; CDR3nt: TGTGCCAGCAGAGGGGAGCCCCGGGGGACTGAAGCTTTCTTT
d_gene: -; j_gene: TRBJ2-7; abundance: -; v_gene: TRBV25-1; CDR3aa: CASTSGTSYEQYF; CDR3nt: TGTGCCAGCACCTCCGGGACCTCCTACGAGCAGTACTTC
d_gene: TRBD1; j_gene: TRBJ2-5; abundance: few; v_gene: TRBV7-3; CDR3aa: CASSSGQAPQETQYF; CDR3nt: TGTGCCAGCAGCTCGGGACAGGCCCCGCAAGAGACCCAGTACTTC
d_gene: -; j_gene: TRBJ1-2; abundance: once; v_gene: TRBV12-1; CDR3aa: CASSPGQLSYGYTF; CDR3nt: TGTGCCAGCAGCCCCGGACAGCTCTCCTATGGCTACACCTTC
d_gene: -; j_gene: TRBJ2-3; abundance: -; v_gene: TRBV11-3; CDR3aa: CASSSGAANTQYF; CDR3nt: TGTGCCAGCAGCTCTGGAGCGGCAAATACGCAGTATTTT
d_gene: -; j_gene: TRBJ2-5; abundance: few; v_gene: TRBV5-1; CDR3aa: CASSLALTEETQYF; CDR3nt: TGCGCCAGCAGCTTGGCCTTGACAGAAGAGACCCAGTACTTC
d_gene: -; j_gene: TRBJ1-1; abundance: -; v_gene: TRBV7-8; CDR3aa: CASSISIPGRNTEAFF; CDR3nt: TGTGCCAGCAGCATTTCAATCCCGGGTCGGAACACTGAAGCTTTCTTT
d_gene: -; j_gene: TRBJ2-7; abundance: -; v_gene: TRBV27; CDR3aa: CASSNLGGAEQYF; CDR3nt: TGTGCCAGCAGCAACTTGGGGGGGGCCGAGCAGTACTTC
d_gene: -; j_gene: TRBJ2-3; abundance: -; v_gene: TRBV3-1; CDR3aa: CASSQGGTPLGDTQYF; CDR3nt: TGTGCCAGCAGCCAAGGCGGGACTCCTCTTGGGGATACGCAGTATTTT
d_gene: -; j_gene: TRBJ2-5; abundance: -; v_gene: TRBV28; CDR3aa: CASSQRLNRETQYF; CDR3nt: TGTGCCAGCAGCCAGAGACTCAACCGGGAGACCCAGTACTTC
d_gene: TRBD1; j_gene: TRBJ1-6; abundance: few; v_gene: TRBV7-9; CDR3aa: CASSRTGGSYNSPLHF; CDR3nt: TGTGCCAGCAGTCGGACAGGCGGGTCCTATAATTCACCCCTCCACTTT
d_gene: -; j_gene: TRBJ1-2; abundance: -; v_gene: TRBV7-9; CDR3aa: CASSLDGARSYGYTF; CDR3nt: TGTGCCAGCAGCCTGGACGGGGCTCGGAGCTATGGCTACACCTTC
d_gene: -; j_gene: TRBJ2-1; abundance: once; v_gene: TRBV7-8; CDR3aa: CASGEGSRPYNEQFF; CDR3nt: TGTGCCAGCGGCGAAGGGAGCCGACCCTACAATGAGCAGTTCTTC
d_gene: -; j_gene: TRBJ2-6; abundance: -; v_gene: TRBV7-2; CDR3aa: CASSLALRGANVLTF; CDR3nt: TGTGCCAGCAGCTTAGCCCTGCGGGGGGCCAACGTCCTGACTTTC
d_gene: -; j_gene: TRBJ2-5; abundance: few; v_gene: TRBV24-1; CDR3aa: CATSDSTRTGIQETQYF; CDR3nt: TGTGCCACCAGTGATTCCACCCGGACTGGAATTCAAGAGACCCAGTACTTC
d_gene: TRBD1; j_gene: TRBJ1-2; abundance: few; v_gene: TRBV11-1; CDR3aa: CASSPDRHYGYTF; CDR3nt: TGTGCCAGCAGTCCGGACAGGCATTATGGCTACACCTTC
d_gene: -; j_gene: TRBJ2-4; abundance: -; v_gene: TRBV12-3/TRBV12-4; CDR3aa: CASGPGRQLGNIQYF; CDR3nt: TGTGCCAGCGGCCCTGGCAGACAACTCGGAAACATTCAGTACTTC
d_gene: -; j_gene: TRBJ2-7; abundance: few; v_gene: TRBV7-9; CDR3aa: CASSLRVGLKNEQYF; CDR3nt: TGTGCCAGCAGCTTAAGGGTGGGTCTTAAGAACGAGCAGTACTTC
d_gene: TRBD1; j_gene: TRBJ2-7; abundance: few; v_gene: TRBV4-3; CDR3aa: CASSQDNSGQSSNEQYF; CDR3nt: TGCGCCAGCAGCCAAGACAACTCGGGACAGAGTTCCAATGAGCAGTACTTC
d_gene: -; j_gene: TRBJ1-2; abundance: -; v_gene: TRBV15; CDR3aa: CATSREDRNYGYTF; CDR3nt: TGTGCCACCAGCAGGGAGGACAGAAACTATGGCTACACCTTC
d_gene: -; j_gene: TRBJ2-2; abundance: -; v_gene: TRBV7-3; CDR3aa: CASLRRGANTGELFF; CDR3nt: TGTGCCAGCCTCAGGAGGGGGGCGAACACCGGGGAGCTGTTTTTT
d_gene: TRBD2; j_gene: TRBJ2-7; abundance: -; v_gene: TRBV11-3; CDR3aa: CASSLRGEGNEQYF; CDR3nt: TGTGCCAGCAGCTTAAGAGGGGAGGGAAACGAGCAGTACTTC
d_gene: -; j_gene: TRBJ1-4; abundance: few; v_gene: TRBV7-2; CDR3aa: CASSLTRVANEKLFF; CDR3nt: TGTGCCAGCAGCTTAACGAGGGTAGCTAATGAAAAACTGTTTTTT
d_gene: -; j_gene: TRBJ1-6; abundance: -; v_gene: TRBV9; CDR3aa: CASSAAPRVNSPLHF; CDR3nt: TGTGCCAGCAGCGCCGCCCCCCGGGTGAATTCACCCCTCCACTTT
d_gene: -; j_gene: TRBJ2-3; abundance: -; v_gene: TRBV10-2; CDR3aa: CASSEVNRLTDTQYF; CDR3nt: TGCGCCAGCAGTGAAGTTAACCGCCTCACAGATACGCAGTATTTT
d_gene: TRBD2; j_gene: TRBJ2-5; abundance: -; v_gene: TRBV20-1; CDR3aa: CSARATLGLAGGQETQYF; CDR3nt: TGCAGTGCTAGAGCCACGCTGGGGCTAGCGGGGGGACAAGAGACCCAGTACTTC
d_gene: TRBD1; j_gene: TRBJ1-1; abundance: -; v_gene: TRBV7-2; CDR3aa: CASSLHHSDRDTEAFF; CDR3nt: TGTGCCAGCAGCTTACACCATTCGGACAGGGACACTGAAGCTTTCTTT
d_gene: TRBD1; j_gene: TRBJ2-5; abundance: few; v_gene: TRBV6-5; CDR3aa: CASSSDRGHETQYF; CDR3nt: TGTGCCAGCAGCTCAGACAGGGGGCATGAGACCCAGTACTTC
d_gene: -; j_gene: TRBJ1-2; abundance: many; v_gene: TRBV28; CDR3aa: CASSLRDYGYTF; CDR3nt: TGTGCCAGCAGTTTAAGGGACTATGGCTACACCTTC
d_gene: -; j_gene: TRBJ2-7; abundance: few; v_gene: TRBV6-2/TRBV6-3; CDR3aa: CATNDGSSYNEQYF; CDR3nt: TGTGCCACCAACGACGGATCCTCCTACAATGAGCAGTACTTC
d_gene: -; j_gene: TRBJ2-1; abundance: -; v_gene: TRBV24-1; CDR3aa: CATSDLEQGGNEQFF; CDR3nt: TGTGCCACCAGTGATTTGGAACAGGGCGGCAATGAGCAGTTCTTC
d_gene: -; j_gene: TRBJ1-2; abundance: -; v_gene: TRBV20-1; CDR3aa: CSARDRYFGSYGYTF; CDR3nt: TGCAGTGCTAGAGATCGATATTTCGGCTCTTATGGCTACACCTTC
d_gene: TRBD2; j_gene: TRBJ2-1; abundance: -; v_gene: TRBV6-1; CDR3aa: CASIPPGRNEQFF; CDR3nt: TGTGCCAGCATCCCACCCGGGAGGAATGAGCAGTTCTTC
d_gene: TRBD2; j_gene: TRBJ2-3; abundance: few; v_gene: TRBV12-3/TRBV12-4; CDR3aa: CASSLAPTSVNTDTQYF; CDR3nt: TGTGCCAGCAGTCTGGCTCCGACTAGCGTTAACACAGATACGCAGTATTTT
d_gene: -; j_gene: TRBJ2-3; abundance: -; v_gene: TRBV7-9; CDR3aa: CASNSGVTQYF; CDR3nt: TGTGCCAGCAACTCTGGCGTTACGCAGTATTTT
d_gene: TRBD1; j_gene: TRBJ2-5; abundance: -; v_gene: TRBV28; CDR3aa: CASSRAGTVGSGTQYF; CDR3nt: TGTGCCAGCAGTAGAGCCGGGACAGTGGGCTCGGGGACCCAGTACTTC